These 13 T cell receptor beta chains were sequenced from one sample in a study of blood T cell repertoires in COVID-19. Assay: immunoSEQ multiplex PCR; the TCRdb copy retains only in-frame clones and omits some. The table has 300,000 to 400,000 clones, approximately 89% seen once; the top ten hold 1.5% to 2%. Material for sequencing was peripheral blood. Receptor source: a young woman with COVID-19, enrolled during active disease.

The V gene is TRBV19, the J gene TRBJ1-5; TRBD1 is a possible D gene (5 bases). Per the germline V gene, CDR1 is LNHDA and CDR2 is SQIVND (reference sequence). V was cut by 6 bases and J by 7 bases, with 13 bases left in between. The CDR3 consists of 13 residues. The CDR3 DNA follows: TGTGCCAGTAGCACTCAGGGTTTCCAGCCCCAGCATTTT. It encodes CASSTQGFQPQHF.

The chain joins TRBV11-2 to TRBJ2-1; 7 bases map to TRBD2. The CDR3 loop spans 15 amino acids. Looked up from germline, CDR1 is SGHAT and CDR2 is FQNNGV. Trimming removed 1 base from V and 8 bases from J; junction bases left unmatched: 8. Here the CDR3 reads CASSLGTRRLDEQFF. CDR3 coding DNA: TGTGCCAGCAGCTTAGGGACTAGGCGATTGGATGAGCAGTTCTTC.

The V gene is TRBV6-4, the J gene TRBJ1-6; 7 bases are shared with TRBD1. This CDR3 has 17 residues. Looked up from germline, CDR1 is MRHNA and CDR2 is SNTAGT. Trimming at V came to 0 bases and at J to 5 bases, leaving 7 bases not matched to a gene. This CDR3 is CASSDSKGTVDNSPLHF. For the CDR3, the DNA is TGTGCCAGCAGTGACTCGAAGGGGACAGTAGATAATTCACCCCTCCACTTT.

CDR3 amino acids: CASSLDRGSSAYNEQFF. The CDR3 bases are TGTGCCAGCAGCTTAGATAGGGGTAGCTCCGCCTACAATGAGCAGTTCTTC. V usage is TRBV11-3 and J usage is TRBJ2-1; the D gene is possibly TRBD1 (5 bases). The CDR3 spans 17 residues. Germline values: CDR1 SGHNT, CDR2 YENEEA. V lost 0 bases to trimming and J lost 2 bases, with 14 bases between them.

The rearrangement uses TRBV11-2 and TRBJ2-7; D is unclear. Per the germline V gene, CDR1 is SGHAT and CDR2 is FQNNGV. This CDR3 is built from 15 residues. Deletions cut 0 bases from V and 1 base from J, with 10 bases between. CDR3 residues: CASSLDHYPSYEQYF. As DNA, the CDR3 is TGTGCCAGCAGCTTAGATCACTACCCTTCCTACGAGCAGTACTTC. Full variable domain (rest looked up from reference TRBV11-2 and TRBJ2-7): EAGVAQSPRYKIIEKRQSVAFWCNPISGHATLYWYQQILGQGPKLLIQFQNNGVVDDSQLPKDRFSAERLKGVDSTLKIQPAKLEDSAVYLCASSLDHYPSYEQYFGPGTRLTVT.

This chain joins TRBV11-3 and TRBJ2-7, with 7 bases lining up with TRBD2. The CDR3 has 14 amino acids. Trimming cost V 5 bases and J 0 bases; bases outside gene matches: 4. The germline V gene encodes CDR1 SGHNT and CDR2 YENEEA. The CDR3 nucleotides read TGTGCCAGCAGCCATCGGGGGGACTCCTACGAGCAGTACTTC. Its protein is CASSHRGDSYEQYF.

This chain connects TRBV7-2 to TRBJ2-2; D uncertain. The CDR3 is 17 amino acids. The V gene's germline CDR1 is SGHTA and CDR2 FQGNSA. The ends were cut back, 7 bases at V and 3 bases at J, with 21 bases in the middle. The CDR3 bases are TGTGCCAGCAACCAACCTAAGAGAGGCCCCCACACCGGGGAGCTGTTTTTT. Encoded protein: CASNQPKRGPHTGELFF.

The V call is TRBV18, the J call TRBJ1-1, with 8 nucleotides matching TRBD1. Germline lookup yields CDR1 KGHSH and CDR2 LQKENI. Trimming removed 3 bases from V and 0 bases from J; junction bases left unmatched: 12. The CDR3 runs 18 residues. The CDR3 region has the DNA TGTGCCAGCTCACCCGGGTACAGGGGGGGAACAATGAACACTGAAGCTTTCTTT. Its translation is CASSPGYRGGTMNTEAFF.

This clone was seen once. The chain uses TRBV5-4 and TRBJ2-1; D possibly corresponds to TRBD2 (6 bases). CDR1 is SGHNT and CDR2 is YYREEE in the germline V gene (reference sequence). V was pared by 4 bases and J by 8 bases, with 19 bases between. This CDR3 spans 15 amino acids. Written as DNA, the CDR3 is TGTGCCAGCAGCCCCGGAGGGTCGACCTCCGATGAGCAGTTCTTC. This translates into CASSPGGSTSDEQFF.

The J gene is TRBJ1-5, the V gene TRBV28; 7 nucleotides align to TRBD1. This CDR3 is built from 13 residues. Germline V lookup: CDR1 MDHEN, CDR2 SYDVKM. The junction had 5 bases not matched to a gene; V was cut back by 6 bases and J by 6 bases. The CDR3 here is CASSRDRLQPQHF. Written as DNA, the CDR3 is TGTGCCAGCAGCAGGGACAGACTTCAGCCCCAGCATTTT.

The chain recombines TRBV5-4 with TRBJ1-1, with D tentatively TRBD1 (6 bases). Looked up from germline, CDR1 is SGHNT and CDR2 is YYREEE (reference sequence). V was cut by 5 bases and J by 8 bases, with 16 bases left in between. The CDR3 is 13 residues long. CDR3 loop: CASRGGGAAEAFF. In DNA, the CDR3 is TGTGCCAGCAGGGGAGGGGGGGCGGCGGAAGCTTTCTTT.

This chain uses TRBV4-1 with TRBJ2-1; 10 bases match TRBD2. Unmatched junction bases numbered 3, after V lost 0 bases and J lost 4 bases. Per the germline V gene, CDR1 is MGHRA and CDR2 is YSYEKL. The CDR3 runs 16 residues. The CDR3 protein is CASSQDWTSGYNEQFF. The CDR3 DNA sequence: TGCGCCAGCAGCCAAGACTGGACTAGCGGTTACAATGAGCAGTTCTTC.

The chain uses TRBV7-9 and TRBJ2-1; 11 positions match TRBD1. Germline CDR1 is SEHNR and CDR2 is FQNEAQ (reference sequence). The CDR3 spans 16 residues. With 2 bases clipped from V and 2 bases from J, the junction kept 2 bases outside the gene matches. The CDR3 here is CASSLRGQGAYNEQFF. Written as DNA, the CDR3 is TGTGCCAGCAGCTTAAGGGGACAGGGGGCCTACAATGAGCAGTTCTTC. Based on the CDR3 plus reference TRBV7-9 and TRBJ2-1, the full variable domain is DTGVSQNPRHKITKRGQNVTFRCDPISEHNRLYWYRQTLGQGPEFLTYFQNEAQLEKSRLLSDRFSAERPKGSFSTLEIQRTEQGDSAMYLCASSLRGQGAYNEQFFGPGTRLTVL.